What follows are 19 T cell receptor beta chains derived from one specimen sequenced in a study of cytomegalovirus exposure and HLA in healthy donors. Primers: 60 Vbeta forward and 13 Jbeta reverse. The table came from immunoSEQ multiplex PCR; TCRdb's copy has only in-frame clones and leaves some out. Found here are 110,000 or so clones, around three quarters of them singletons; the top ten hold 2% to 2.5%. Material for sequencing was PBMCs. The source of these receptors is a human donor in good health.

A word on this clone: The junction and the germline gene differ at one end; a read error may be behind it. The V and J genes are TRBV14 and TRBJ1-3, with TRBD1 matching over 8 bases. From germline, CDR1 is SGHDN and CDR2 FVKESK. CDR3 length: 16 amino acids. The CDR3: CASSQGGRGLGNTTYF. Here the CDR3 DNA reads TGTGCCAGCAGCCAAGGAGGCAGGGGGCTTGGAAACACCACATATTTT.

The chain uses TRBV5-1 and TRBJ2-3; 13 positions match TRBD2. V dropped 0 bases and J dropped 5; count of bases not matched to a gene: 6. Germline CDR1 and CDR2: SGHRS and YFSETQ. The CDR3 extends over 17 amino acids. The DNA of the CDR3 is TGCGCCAGCAGCTTGGCAGGACTAGCGGGAGAATTAGATACGCAGTATTTT. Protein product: CASSLAGLAGELDTQYF.

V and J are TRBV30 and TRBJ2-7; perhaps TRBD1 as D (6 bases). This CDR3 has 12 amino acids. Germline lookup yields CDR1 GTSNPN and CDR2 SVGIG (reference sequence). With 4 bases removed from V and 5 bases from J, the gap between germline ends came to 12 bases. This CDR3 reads CAWNRDSNEQYF. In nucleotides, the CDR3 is TGTGCCTGGAACAGGGATTCCAACGAGCAGTACTTC.

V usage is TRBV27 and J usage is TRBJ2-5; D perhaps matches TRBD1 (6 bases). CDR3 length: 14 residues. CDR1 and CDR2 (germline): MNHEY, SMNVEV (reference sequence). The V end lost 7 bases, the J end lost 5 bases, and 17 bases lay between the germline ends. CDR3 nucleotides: TGTGCCAGCAAATTCGAACAGGGCATGGAGACCCAGTACTTC. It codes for CASKFEQGMETQYF.

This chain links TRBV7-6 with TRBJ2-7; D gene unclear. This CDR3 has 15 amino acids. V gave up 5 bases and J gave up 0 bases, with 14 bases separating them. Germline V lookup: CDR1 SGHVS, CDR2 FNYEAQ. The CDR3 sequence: CASSPEAVSSYEQYF. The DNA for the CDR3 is TGTGCCAGCAGCCCCGAGGCGGTGAGCTCCTACGAGCAGTACTTC.

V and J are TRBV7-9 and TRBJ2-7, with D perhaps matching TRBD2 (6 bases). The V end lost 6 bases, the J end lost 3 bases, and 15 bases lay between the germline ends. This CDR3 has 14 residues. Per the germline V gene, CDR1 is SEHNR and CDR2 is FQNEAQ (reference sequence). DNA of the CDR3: TGTGCCAGCAGGCGGGGAGAGGGGAACTACGAGCAGTACTTC. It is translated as CASRRGEGNYEQYF.

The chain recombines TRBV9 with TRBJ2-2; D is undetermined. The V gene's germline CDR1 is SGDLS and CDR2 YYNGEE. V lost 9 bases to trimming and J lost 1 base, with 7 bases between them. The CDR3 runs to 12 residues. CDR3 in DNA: TGTGCCACCAGACAGAACACCGGGGAGCTGTTTTTT. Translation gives CATRQNTGELFF. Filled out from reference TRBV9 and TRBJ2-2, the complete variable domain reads DSGVTQTPKHLITATGQRVTLRCSPRSGDLSVYWYQQSLDQGLQFLIQYYNGEERAKGNILERFSAQQFPDLHSELNLSSLELGDSALYFCATRQNTGELFFGEGSRLTVL.

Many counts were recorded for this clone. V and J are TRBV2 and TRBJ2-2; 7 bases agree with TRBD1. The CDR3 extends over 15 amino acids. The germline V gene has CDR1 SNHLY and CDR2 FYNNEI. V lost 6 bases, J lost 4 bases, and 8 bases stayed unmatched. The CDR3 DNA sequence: TGTGCCAGCAGGGTGGAGGCAGGGGGCACCGGGGAGCTGTTTTTT. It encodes CASRVEAGGTGELFF.

The CDR3 spells CASSLFWRTGGRVQPQHF. For the CDR3, the DNA is TGTGCCAGCAGTTTATTTTGGCGGACGGGGGGACGGGTTCAGCCCCAGCATTTT. J is TRBJ1-5 and V is TRBV28; TRBD1 is a possible D gene (5 bases). The germline gives CDR1 MDHEN, CDR2 SYDVKM. The V end was cut by 1 base, the J end by 6 bases, with 22 bases between. The CDR3 extends over 18 amino acids.

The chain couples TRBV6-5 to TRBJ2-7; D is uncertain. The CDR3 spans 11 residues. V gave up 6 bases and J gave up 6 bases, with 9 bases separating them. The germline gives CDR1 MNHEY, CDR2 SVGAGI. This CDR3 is CASSRLGEQYF. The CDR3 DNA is TGTGCCAGCAGCCGACTTGGCGAGCAGTACTTC.

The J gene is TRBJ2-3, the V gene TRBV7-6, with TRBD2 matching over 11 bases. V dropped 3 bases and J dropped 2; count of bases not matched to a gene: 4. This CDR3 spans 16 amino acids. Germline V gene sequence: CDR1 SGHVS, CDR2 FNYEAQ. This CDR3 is CASSFTSGGFTDTQYF. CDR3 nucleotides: TGTGCCAGCAGCTTCACTAGCGGGGGTTTCACAGATACGCAGTATTTT.

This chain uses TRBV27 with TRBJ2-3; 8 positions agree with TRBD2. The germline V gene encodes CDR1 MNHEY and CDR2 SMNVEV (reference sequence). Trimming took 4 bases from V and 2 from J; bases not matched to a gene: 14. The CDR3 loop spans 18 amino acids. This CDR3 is CASSSLFTSGLTTDTQYF. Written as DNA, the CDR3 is TGTGCCAGCAGTTCCTTATTCACTAGCGGACTAACCACAGATACGCAGTATTTT.

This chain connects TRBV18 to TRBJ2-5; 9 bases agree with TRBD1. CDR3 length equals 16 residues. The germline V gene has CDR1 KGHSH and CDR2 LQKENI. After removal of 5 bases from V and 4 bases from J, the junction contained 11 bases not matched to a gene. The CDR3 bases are TGTGCCAGCTCAGACGGTCGGGACAGGGTACGAGAGACCCAGTACTTC. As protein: CASSDGRDRVRETQYF. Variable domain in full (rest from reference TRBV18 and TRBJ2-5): NAGVMQNPRHLVRRRGQEARLRCSPMKGHSHVYWYRQLPEEGLKFMVYLQKENIIDESGMPKERFSAEFPKEGPSILRIQQVVRGDSAAYFCASSDGRDRVRETQYFGPGTRLLVL.

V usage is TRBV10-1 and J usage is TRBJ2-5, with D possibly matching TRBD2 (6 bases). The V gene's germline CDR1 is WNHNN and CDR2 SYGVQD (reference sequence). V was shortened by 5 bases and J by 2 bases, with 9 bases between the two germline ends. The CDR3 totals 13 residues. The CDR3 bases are TGCGCCAGCAGTCGGGGGATTCAAGAGACCCAGTACTTC. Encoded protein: CASSRGIQETQYF.

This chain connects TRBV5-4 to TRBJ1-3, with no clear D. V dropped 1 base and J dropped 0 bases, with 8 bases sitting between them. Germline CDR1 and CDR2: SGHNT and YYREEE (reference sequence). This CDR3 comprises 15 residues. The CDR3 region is CASSLSASSGNTIYF. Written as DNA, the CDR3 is TGTGCCAGCAGCTTGAGCGCCAGCTCTGGAAACACCATATATTTT.

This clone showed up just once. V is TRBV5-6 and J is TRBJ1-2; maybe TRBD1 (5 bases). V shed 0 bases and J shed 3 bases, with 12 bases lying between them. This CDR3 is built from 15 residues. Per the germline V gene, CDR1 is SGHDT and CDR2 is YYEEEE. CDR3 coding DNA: TGTGCCAGCAGCTTGGATGTGTCCAGGGACTATGGCTACACCTTC. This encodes CASSLDVSRDYGYTF.

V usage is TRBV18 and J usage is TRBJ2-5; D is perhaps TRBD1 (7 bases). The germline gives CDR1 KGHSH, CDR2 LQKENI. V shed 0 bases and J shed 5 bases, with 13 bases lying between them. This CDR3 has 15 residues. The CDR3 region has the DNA TGTGCCAGCTCACCACCGGAGGGGGCGCGGGAGACCCAGTACTTC. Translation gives CASSPPEGARETQYF.

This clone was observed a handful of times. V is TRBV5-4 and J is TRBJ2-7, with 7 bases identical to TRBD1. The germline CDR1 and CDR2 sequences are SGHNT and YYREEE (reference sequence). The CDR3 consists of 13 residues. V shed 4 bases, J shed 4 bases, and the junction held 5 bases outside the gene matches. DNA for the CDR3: TGTGCCAGCAGCGGCACAGGGGAGTACGAGCAGTACTTC. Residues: CASSGTGEYEQYF.

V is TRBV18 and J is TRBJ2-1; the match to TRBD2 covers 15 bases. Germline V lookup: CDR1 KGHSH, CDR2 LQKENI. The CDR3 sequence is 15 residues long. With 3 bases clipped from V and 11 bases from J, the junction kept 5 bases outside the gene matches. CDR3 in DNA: TGTGCCAGCTCACCGCCGGGACTAGCGGGAGGACAGCAGTTCTTC. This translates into CASSPPGLAGGQQFF.